This T cell receptor (beta chain) was identified in a study of regulatory T cells in long-lasting Graves disease. HTBI primers from iRepertoire and Arm-PCR of CDR3 regions yielded the TCR beta libraries. TCRdb reprocessed the multiplex PCR reads via MiXCR and lists one record per CDR3 protein. This table has 700,000 or so distinct CDR3 sequences, about 30% appearing once. Stated time point: persistent/refractory GD, antithyroid drugs over 5 years with positive TRAb. Extracted PBMC RNA gave rise to the TCR library. It was an endocrinology department in Xi'an, China, that provided the patients. The study's findings and limits: Lower TCR diversity was seen in persistent Graves' patients than in newly diagnosed ones.

This clonotype was seen repeatedly, ten times or more. Its antigen is not identified. The specimen was peripheral blood mononuclear cells (PBMCs), collected when the disease was refractory, from a patient treated with antithyroid drugs. This receptor was obtained from a female donor with Graves disease.

The CDR3 nucleotides read TGTGCCAGCAGTTTTTTACCGGGGCAGCCCCAGCATTTT. It translates to CASSFLPGQPQHF. The rearrangement links TRBV12-3 or TRBV12-4 to TRBJ1-5; D is unclear. V gave up 3 bases and J gave up 7 bases, with 10 bases separating them. The CDR3 extends over 13 amino acids.